Shown below are 3 T cell receptor beta chains from a single sample sequenced in a study of a mutant IDH1 vaccine in newly diagnosed glioma. Their antigens remain unidentified. Stated time point: week 35, safety follow-up. Topical imiquimod accompanied each vaccine dose, which consisted of 300 ug of mutant IDH1 20-mer peptide. Some clones are missing from TCRdb's copy, which holds only in-frame ones; the method was immunoSEQ multiplex PCR. The table shows about 60,000 clones, with about 85% occurring only once. Sequences were derived from PBMCs, sampled from a glioma patient whose treatment included an IDH1 peptide vaccine. These receptors were collected from a man in his thirties or forties with glioma.

On this clone itself: The junction departs from the called germline gene at one end, perhaps through a read error. The rearrangement joins TRBV6-4 to TRBJ1-1; D gene ambiguous. Per germline, CDR1 MRHNA and CDR2 SNTAGT. The CDR3 sequence is 14 residues long. The CDR3 sequence is CAGRRRPENTEAFF. The CDR3 DNA sequence: TGTGCCGGCAGACGCAGGCCCGAGAACACTGAAGCTTTCTTT.

The V call is TRBV5-8, the J call TRBJ2-7; D perhaps matches TRBD2 (6 bases). Germline V lookup: CDR1 SGHTS, CDR2 YDEGEE. CDR3 length equals 16 residues. The V end was cut by 3 bases, the J end by 0 bases, with 16 bases between. CDR3 coding DNA: TGTGCCAGCAGCTCCGCCGGGACTCGCGTCTCCTACGAGCAGTACTTC. Its translation is CASSSAGTRVSYEQYF.

The chain is built from TRBV15 and TRBJ2-7; 10 nucleotides match TRBD2. The V gene's germline CDR1 is LNHNV and CDR2 YYDKDF (reference sequence). The junction had 9 bases not matched to a gene; V was cut back by 3 bases and J by 4 bases. The CDR3 loop spans 16 amino acids. Here the CDR3 reads CATSRDSGGTRYEQYF. CDR3 bases: TGTGCCACCAGCAGGGATAGCGGGGGGACAAGATACGAGCAGTACTTC. Filled out from reference TRBV15 and TRBJ2-7, the complete variable domain reads DAMVIQNPRYQVTQFGKPVTLSCSQTLNHNVMYWYQQKSSQAPKLLFHYYDKDFNNEADTPDNFQSRRPNTSFCFLDIRSPGLGDTAMYLCATSRDSGGTRYEQYFGPGTRLTVT.